These T cell receptor beta chains were read from a single sample in a study of regulatory T cells in long-lasting Graves disease. Via MiXCR, TCRdb re-called the multiplex PCR reads, giving one row per CDR3 protein. Here the sample spans around 230,000 distinct CDR3 sequences, around 18% being singletons. The material sequenced was peripheral blood mononuclear cells (PBMCs), taken at new diagnosis, from a patient treated with antithyroid drugs. Receptor source: a female donor with Graves disease. The CDR3 runs from the conserved cysteine through the conserved F or W. D genes are given only for firm matches. Size is omitted from some rows. Given values are once, few, many or a class for expanded clones.

clone_size | d_call | j_call | v_call | cdr3_aa | cdr3_nt
. | . | TRBJ1-5 | TRBV19 | CASSLRGYSNQPQRF | TGTGCCAGTAGTCTCCGGGGTTATAGCAATCAGCCCCAGCGTTTT
many | . | TRBJ2-1 | TRBV24-1 | CATSDFRGGAGGNEQFF | TGTGCCACCAGTGATTTTAGGGGGGGCGCCGGGGGGAATGAGCAGTTCTTC
few | TRBD1 | TRBJ2-7 | TRBV20-1 | CSARPPGQVAYEQYF | TGCAGTGCCCGCCCCCCGGGACAGGTCGCCTACGAGCAGTACTTC
. | TRBD2 | TRBJ2-3 | TRBV20-1 | CSAPNSGRASDTQYF | TGCAGTGCTCCGAATAGCGGGAGGGCCTCAGATACGCAGTATTTT
many | TRBD2 | TRBJ2-3 | TRBV10-3 | CAIRAGASTDTQYF | TGTGCCATCAGAGCGGGAGCAAGCACAGATACGCAGTATTTT
many | . | TRBJ1-1 | TRBV28 | CASSLGGPNTEAFF | TGTGCCAGCAGCCTAGGGGGGCCAAACACTGAAGCTTTCTTT
. | . | TRBJ2-6 | TRBV5-1 | CASGLPGSGANVLTF | TGCGCCAGCGGCTTGCCGGGGTCTGGGGCCAACGTCCTGACTTTC
many | . | TRBJ1-5 | TRBV7-2 | CASSRSLDQPQHF | TGTGCCAGCAGCCGAAGCTTGGACCAGCCCCAGCATTTT
. | . | TRBJ2-5 | TRBV7-2 | CASSFSPGRETQYF | TGTGCCAGCAGCTTTAGTCCGGGGAGAGAGACCCAGTACTTC
many | . | TRBJ1-5 | TRBV28 | CATTRVLGNQPQHF | TGTGCCACTACTAGGGTCCTGGGCAATCAGCCCCAGCATTTT
many | TRBD1 | TRBJ2-5 | TRBV6-2/TRBV6-3 | CASSQQGVRQETQYF | TGTGCCAGCAGTCAACAGGGGGTGAGGCAAGAGACCCAGTACTTC
. | . | TRBJ1-2 | TRBV7-2 | CASGLDVEPYGYTF | TGTGCCAGCGGCTTAGACGTCGAGCCCTATGGCTACACCTTC
many | TRBD1 | TRBJ1-1 | TRBV14 | CASSPLRDRAFNTEAFF | TGTGCCAGCAGCCCGCTCCGGGACAGGGCCTTCAACACTGAAGCTTTCTTT
many | . | TRBJ1-3 | TRBV10-3 | CAISDSGRVAGNTIYF | TGTGCCATCAGTGACTCGGGCAGGGTGGCTGGAAACACCATATATTTT
many | . | TRBJ2-2 | TRBV11-2 | CASSLPRGGPTGELFF | TGTGCCAGCAGCTTACCTCGTGGAGGACCCACCGGGGAGCTGTTTTTT
many | . | TRBJ2-3 | TRBV12-3/TRBV12-4 | CASSWAAADTQYF | TGTGCCAGCAGTTGGGCAGCGGCAGATACGCAGTATTTT
many | . | TRBJ1-2 | TRBV28 | CASSRGEGRYTF | TGTGCCAGCAGCCGTGGAGAGGGTCGCTACACCTTC
many | . | TRBJ2-1 | TRBV29-1 | CSVEGGLSSYNEQFF | TGCAGCGTTGAGGGGGGTCTAAGCTCCTACAATGAGCAGTTCTTC
. | TRBD1 | TRBJ2-7 | TRBV12-3/TRBV12-4 | CASQDRARAVYEQYF | TGTGCCAGCCAAGACAGGGCCCGAGCCGTCTACGAGCAGTACTTC
many | . | TRBJ2-5 | TRBV5-6 | CASSLLREWETQYF | TGTGCCAGCAGCTTGCTCCGAGAGTGGGAGACCCAGTACTTC
many | . | TRBJ2-7 | TRBV6-5 | CASSYDKLGSYEQYF | TGTGCCAGCAGTTATGACAAATTGGGGTCCTACGAGCAGTACTTC
many | . | TRBJ1-1 | TRBV6-1 | CASSTMNTEAFF | TGTGCCAGCAGTACTATGAACACTGAAGCTTTCTTT
many | TRBD2 | TRBJ2-1 | TRBV30 | CAWSVASGSLNEQFF | TGTGCCTGGAGTGTAGCTAGCGGGAGTTTGAATGAGCAGTTCTTC
many | . | TRBJ2-4 | TRBV4-2 | CASSQDLVAKNIQYF | TGTGCCAGCAGCCAGGACCTGGTAGCCAAAAACATTCAGTACTTC
many | . | TRBJ2-7 | TRBV5-1 | CASSLSPAAEWAYEQYF | TGCGCCAGCAGCCTATCCCCCGCCGCGGAGTGGGCCTACGAGCAGTACTTC
. | TRBD1 | TRBJ1-5 | TRBV4-1 | CASSRGTGGRQPQHF | TGCGCCAGCAGCCGCGGGACAGGGGGGCGGCAGCCCCAGCATTTT
. | . | TRBJ2-7 | TRBV12-3/TRBV12-4 | CASSFGGDEQYF | TGTGCCAGCAGTTTTGGGGGCGATGAGCAGTACTTC
. | . | TRBJ1-2 | TRBV18 | CASSPEAANYGYIF | TGTGCCAGTTCACCAGAGGCAGCAAACTATGGCTACATCTTC
. | . | TRBJ2-3 | TRBV7-9 | CASSLIGGSTDTQYF | TGTGCCAGCAGCTTAATCGGGGGCTCCACAGATACGCAGTATTTT
. | . | TRBJ1-2 | TRBV11-2 | CASSITANYGYTF | TGTGCCAGCAGTATTACAGCTAACTATGGCTACACCTTC
many | . | TRBJ2-7 | TRBV6-2/TRBV6-3 | CASSPQGRGVHEQYF | TGTGCCAGCAGTCCACAGGGACGTGGGGTCCACGAGCAGTACTTC
many | . | TRBJ2-7 | TRBV9 | CASSVEGGEPYEQYF | TGTGCCAGCAGCGTAGAGGGGGGTGAGCCTTACGAGCAGTACTTC